This TCR beta chain comes out of a study of blood T cell repertoires in COVID-19. Across the study: Collection of acute and convalescent COVID-19 samples took place in the United States, Italy and Spain. T cells, B-cell-depleted T cells, or PBMCs supplied cDNA or gDNA.

Germline CDR1 SGHDN, CDR2 FVKESK. This CDR3 contains 13 residues. V lost 4 bases, J lost 1 base, and 7 bases lay in between. Under the authors' procedure: From reference gene primer amplification, estimates of nucleated cell counts were derived. Profiled with immunoSEQ multiplex PCR; TCRdb holds only in-frame clones, not every one. That table gives V, J and clone size, and the DNA gave D and trimming. The repertoire has under 75,000 clones, more than 70% of them found once; the top ten carry 5% to 6.5%. The chain is built from TRBV14 and TRBJ1-2; D is unresolved. Source material: peripheral blood. The TCR comes from a woman aged 55-75 years with acute or convalescent COVID-19. The CDR3 DNA sequence: TGTGCCAGCAGCCGGGGAGTTAACTATGGCTACACCTTC. Translating it yields CASSRGVNYGYTF. Drawing the rest from reference TRBV14 and TRBJ1-2, the complete variable domain is EAGVTQFPSHSVIEKGQTVTLRCDPISGHDNLYWYRRVMGKEIKFLLHFVKESKQDESGMPNNRFLAERTGGTYSTLKVQPAELEDSGVYFCASSRGVNYGYTFGSGTRLTVV.